This T cell receptor beta chain was found in a study of T cell repertoires in cytomegalovirus infection. Turning to the study itself: Recently identified HLA-C-restricted CMV epitopes were used, and well-studied HLA-B-restricted CMV epitopes were used as well. From public TCR beta signatures came an indication of both CMV infection and matching HLA type.

TCRdb re-analysed the reads in MiXCR, keeping a single row per CDR3 protein. The data hold about 890,000 distinct CDR3 sequences, with about 33% observed a single time. The CDR3 totals 16 residues. Per the germline V gene, CDR1 is MNHNS and CDR2 is SASEGT. The study's findings and limits: Based on cumulative public TCR beta family frequency, carriers of CMV plus the relevant HLA were identified. HLA-C-restricted TCR beta clonotypes specific for CMV led the ex vivo response.

On this clonotype itself: Its antigen is unidentified. Compared with germline, one end of the junction differs, possibly owing to a read error.

The receptor comes from a human donor in good health (CMV status not recorded). Some clones in this sample may be carry-over from other donors' samples. The starting material was cultured CD8+ T cells from PBMCs, obtained from culture after CMV antigen stimulation. This chain joins TRBV6-1 and TRBJ1-5; TRBD1 matches at 7 bases. DNA for the CDR3: TGTGCCAGCAGTGAGGGACAGCCCAATAGCAATCAGACCCAGCATTTT. Its protein is CASSEGQPNSNQTQHF.